This TCR beta chain was obtained from a study of blood T cell repertoires in COVID-19. Study background: Italy, Spain and the United States were the sources of the convalescent and acute COVID-19 samples. In each case, the material was cDNA or gDNA derived from T cells, B-cell-depleted T cells, or PBMCs.

Germline V gives CDR1 SGHRS, CDR2 YFSETQ. The V and J ends lost 4 bases and 5 bases respectively, with 15 bases between them. The CDR3 contains 14 residues. Under the authors' procedure: Estimation of nucleated cell counts was performed using reference gene primer amplification. Assay: immunoSEQ multiplex PCR; the TCRdb copy retains only in-frame clones and omits some. That table furnishes V, J and clone size, whereas the DNA furnished D and trimming. This sample has fewer than 90,000 clones, with 70% to 90% found just once. The specimen was peripheral blood. The TCR originated in a man between 65 and 85 years old with acute or convalescent COVID-19. The chain is built from TRBV5-1 and TRBJ1-1; the D is unclear. The CDR3 protein is CASSPGEKGTEAFF. The CDR3 DNA is TGCGCCAGCAGCCCCGGGGAAAAGGGAACTGAAGCTTTCTTT.